These 8 T cell receptor beta chains came from one sample sequenced in a study of T cell responses to AZD1222 COVID-19 vaccine (dated by TCRdb to the early 2020s). Library generation was performed with the immunoSEQ multiplex PCR assay. TCRdb took this table from immuneACCESS and kept in-frame rearrangements with V and J called. Such tables lack part of the clones; where checked against another copy, unresolved V genes explain under half of the gap, and the rest is unexplained. This sample holds approximately 110,000 clones; roughly 87% were observed only once. The ten largest account for over 10% of the sample. Explained via the paper, the time point label denotes: baseline before first vaccination. According to the study, the label for this sample's treatment or condition signals: meningococcal conjugate vaccine given as trial control. This sample comprised peripheral blood, obtained on day 0 of MenACWY control vaccination. The receptors stem from an adult in good health.

On this clone: Other DNA sequences in this sample translate to the same CDR3. This chain uses TRBV5-4 with TRBJ2-3; D remains unclear. Germline V gives CDR1 SGHNT, CDR2 YYREEE (reference sequence). The V and J ends lost 0 bases and 6 bases respectively, with 8 bases between them. CDR3 size: 13 residues. The CDR3 DNA reads TGTGCCAGCAGCTTGGTTCCCCGGGATACGCAGTATTTT. It encodes CASSLVPRDTQYF.

This clone was found once. The chain employs TRBV6-1 and TRBJ1-2; no firm D call. Germline V gene sequence: CDR1 MNHNS, CDR2 SASEGT. This CDR3 spans 15 amino acids. Trimming removed 2 bases from V and 4 bases from J, with 14 bases in between. CDR3 bases: TGTGCCAGCAGTGAAATGGGGTTTTTAGGCTATGGCTACACCTTC. Translating it yields CASSEMGFLGYGYTF.

The genes are TRBV5-1 and TRBJ1-2; D perhaps matches TRBD1 (5 bases). Trimming took off 4 bases at V and 2 bases at J, with 9 bases between the two ends. The CDR3 spans 13 residues. Germline V gene lookup returns CDR1 SGHRS and CDR2 YFSETQ. CDR3 loop: CASSAQGNYGYTF. Here the CDR3 DNA reads TGCGCCAGCAGCGCTCAGGGAAACTATGGCTACACCTTC.

This sequence joins TRBV28 and TRBJ1-6; tentatively, D is TRBD1 (6 bases). The germline V gene encodes CDR1 MDHEN and CDR2 SYDVKM. The V and J ends lost 5 bases and 7 bases respectively, with 15 bases between them. This CDR3 is 15 amino acids long. CDR3 in DNA: TGTGCCAGCAGTACCCTACAGGGCGGGAATTCACCCCTCCACTTT. Translating it yields CASSTLQGGNSPLHF.

The gene calls are TRBV12-3 or TRBV12-4 and TRBJ2-1; D tentatively reads TRBD1 or TRBD2 (7 bases each). CDR3 size: 13 residues. The V gene lost 6 bases and the J gene lost 10 bases, with 16 bases spanning the gap. The CDR3 loop reads CASRLTGRAEQFF. CDR3 sequence (DNA): TGTGCCAGCAGGCTGACAGGGAGGGCAGAGCAGTTCTTC.

V gene TRBV5-4 combines with J gene TRBJ2-1; D is perhaps TRBD2 (6 bases). V lost 4 bases and J lost 2, with 16 bases in between. The CDR3 has 16 amino acids. Germline V gene sequence: CDR1 SGHNT, CDR2 YYREEE (reference sequence). The CDR3 DNA sequence: TGTGCCAGCAGCGGAGACGGGACTCCTCCCTACAATGAGCAGTTCTTC. Amino acid sequence: CASSGDGTPPYNEQFF.

This rearrangement joins TRBV4-1 to TRBJ2-7, with 7 bases matching TRBD1. CDR1 and CDR2 (germline): MGHRA, YSYEKL. V shed 2 bases, J shed 4 bases, and the junction held 2 bases outside the gene matches. This CDR3 is 13 amino acids long. The CDR3 spells CASSQPTGYEQYF. The CDR3 DNA reads as TGCGCCAGCAGCCAACCGACAGGGTACGAGCAGTACTTC.

V usage is TRBV5-4 and J usage is TRBJ1-5; the D is unclear. The germline CDR1 and CDR2 sequences are SGHNT and YYREEE (reference sequence). The CDR3 sequence is 12 residues long. V shed 0 bases and J shed 7 bases, with 5 bases lying between them. The DNA of the CDR3 is TGTGCCAGCAGCTTGGATGCGCAGCCCCAGCATTTT. This codes for CASSLDAQPQHF.